This TCR beta chain was captured in a study of T cell responses to AZD1222 COVID-19 vaccine. Overall study findings and caveats: Sampled repertoires all dated from after the peak T cell response. The donor group comprised mostly white British people and more females; the analysis possibly underestimated clonal diversity. Two AZD1222 doses significantly raised spike-specific TCR breadth and depth over controls. With dominance at 160-218 and 743-854, vaccine-associated CD4 TCRs spanned spike.

V dropped 11 bases and J dropped 5 bases, with 15 bases sitting between them. CDR1 MDHEN and CDR2 SYDVKM come from the germline V gene. This CDR3 has 12 amino acids. Profiling relied on immunoSEQ multiplex PCR, and the TCRdb table lists in-frame clones only, not all of them. The sample lists roughly 55,000 clones, about 90% occurring once. Comments on this clone: Its antigen is unknown.

Sequencing used peripheral blood, obtained on day 0 of AZD1222 vaccination. This chain uses TRBV28 with TRBJ1-2, with D perhaps matching TRBD1 (5 bases). This sequence was found in an adult in good health. This CDR3 reads CAEGSDVYGYTF. CDR3 coding DNA: TGTGCCGAGGGGAGCGACGTTTATGGCTACACCTTC.